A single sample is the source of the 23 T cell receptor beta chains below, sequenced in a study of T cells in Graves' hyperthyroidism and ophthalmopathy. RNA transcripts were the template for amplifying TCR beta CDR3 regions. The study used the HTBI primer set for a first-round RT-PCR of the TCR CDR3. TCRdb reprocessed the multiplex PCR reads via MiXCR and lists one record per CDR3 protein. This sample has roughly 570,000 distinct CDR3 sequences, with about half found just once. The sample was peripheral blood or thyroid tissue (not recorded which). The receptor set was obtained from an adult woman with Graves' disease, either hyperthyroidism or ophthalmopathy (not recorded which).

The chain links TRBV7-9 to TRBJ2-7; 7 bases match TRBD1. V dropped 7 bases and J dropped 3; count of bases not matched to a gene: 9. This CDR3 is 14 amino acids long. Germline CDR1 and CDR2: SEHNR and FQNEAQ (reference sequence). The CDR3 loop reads CASTPKGDSYEQYF. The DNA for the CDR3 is TGTGCCAGCACCCCAAAGGGGGACAGCTACGAGCAGTACTTC.

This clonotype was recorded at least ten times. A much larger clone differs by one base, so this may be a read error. The CDR3 DNA sequence: TGTGCCACCAAGCCAAACCGGGACAGGGGGCCTCAGCCCCAGCATTTT. Translating it yields CATKPNRDRGPQPQHF. The genes are TRBV15 and TRBJ1-5; 12 bases fit TRBD1. The CDR3 spans 16 residues. Germline CDR1 LNHNV, CDR2 YYDKDF (reference sequence). The V segment lost 7 bases and the J segment 6 bases; nucleotides outside the gene matches: 10. The complete variable domain, with remaining parts taken from reference TRBV15 and TRBJ1-5, reads DAMVIQNPRYQVTQFGKPVTLSCSQTLNHNVMYWYQQKSSQAPKLLFHYYDKDFNNEADTPDNFQSRRPNTSFCFLDIRSPGLGDTAMYLCATKPNRDRGPQPQHFGDGTRLSIL.

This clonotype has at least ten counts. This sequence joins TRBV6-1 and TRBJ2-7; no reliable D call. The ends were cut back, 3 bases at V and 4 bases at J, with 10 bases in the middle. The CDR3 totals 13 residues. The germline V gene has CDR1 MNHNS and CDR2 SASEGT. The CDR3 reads CASSDGVLYEQYF. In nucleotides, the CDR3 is TGTGCCAGCAGTGATGGGGTTTTGTACGAGCAGTACTTC.

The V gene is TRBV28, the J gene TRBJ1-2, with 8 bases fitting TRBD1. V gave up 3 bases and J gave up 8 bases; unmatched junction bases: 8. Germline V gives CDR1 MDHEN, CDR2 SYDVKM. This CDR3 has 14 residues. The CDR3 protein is CASSFLDRGGGYTF. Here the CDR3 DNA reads TGTGCCAGCAGTTTCCTCGACAGGGGAGGGGGCTACACCTTC.

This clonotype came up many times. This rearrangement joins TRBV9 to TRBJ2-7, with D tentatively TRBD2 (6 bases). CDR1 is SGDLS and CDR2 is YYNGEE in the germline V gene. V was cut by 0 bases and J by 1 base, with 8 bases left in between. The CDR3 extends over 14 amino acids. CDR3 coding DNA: TGTGCCAGCAGCGTAGGGAGGGATTCCTACGAGCAGTACTTC. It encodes CASSVGRDSYEQYF.

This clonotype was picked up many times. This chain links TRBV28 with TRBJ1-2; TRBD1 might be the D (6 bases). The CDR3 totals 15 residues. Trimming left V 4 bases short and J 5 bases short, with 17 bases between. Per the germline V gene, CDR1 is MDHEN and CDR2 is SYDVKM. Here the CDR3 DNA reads TGTGCCAGCAGTTCCCGGGGCAGGGGCCTATATGGCTACACCTTC. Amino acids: CASSSRGRGLYGYTF.

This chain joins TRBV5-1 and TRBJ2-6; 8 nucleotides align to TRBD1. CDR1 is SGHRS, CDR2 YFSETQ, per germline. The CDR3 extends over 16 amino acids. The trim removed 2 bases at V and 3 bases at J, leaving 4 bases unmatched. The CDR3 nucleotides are TGCGCCAGCAGCTTCGGACAGGGTAATGGGGCCAACGTCCTGACTTTC. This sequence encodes CASSFGQGNGANVLTF.

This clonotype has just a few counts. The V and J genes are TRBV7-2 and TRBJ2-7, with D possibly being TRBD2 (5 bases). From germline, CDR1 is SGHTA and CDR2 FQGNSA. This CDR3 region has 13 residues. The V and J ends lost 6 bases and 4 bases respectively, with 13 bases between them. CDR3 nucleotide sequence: TGTGCCAGCAGTTCCCCTACTAGGTACGAGCAGTACTTC. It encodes CASSSPTRYEQYF.

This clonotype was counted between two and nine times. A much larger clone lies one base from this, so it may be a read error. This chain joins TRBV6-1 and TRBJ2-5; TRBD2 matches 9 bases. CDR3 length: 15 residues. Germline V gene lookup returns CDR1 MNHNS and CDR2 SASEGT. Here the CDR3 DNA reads TGTGCCGGCAGTGAAAACGCGGGACTAGCAGAGACCCAGTACTTC. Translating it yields CAGSENAGLAETQYF.

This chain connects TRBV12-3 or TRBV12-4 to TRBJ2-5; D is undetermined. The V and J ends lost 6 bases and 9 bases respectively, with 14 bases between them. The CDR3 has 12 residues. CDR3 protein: CASSPIPQPQYF. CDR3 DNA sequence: TGTGCCAGCAGCCCTATACCTCAGCCCCAGTACTTC.

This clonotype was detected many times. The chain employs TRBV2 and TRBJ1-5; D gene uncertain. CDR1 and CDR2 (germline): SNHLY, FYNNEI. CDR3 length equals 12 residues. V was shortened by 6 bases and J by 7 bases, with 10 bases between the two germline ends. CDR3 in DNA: TGTGCCAGCAGCTCTGATGGGCAGCCCCAGCATTTT. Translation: CASSSDGQPQHF.

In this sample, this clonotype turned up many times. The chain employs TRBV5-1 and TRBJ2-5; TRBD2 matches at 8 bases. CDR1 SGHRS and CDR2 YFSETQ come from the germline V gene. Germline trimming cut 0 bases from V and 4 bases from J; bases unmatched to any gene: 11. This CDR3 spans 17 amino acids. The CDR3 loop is CASSLDGWAGGLETQYF. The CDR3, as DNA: TGCGCCAGCAGCTTGGATGGTTGGGCGGGAGGCTTAGAGACCCAGTACTTC.

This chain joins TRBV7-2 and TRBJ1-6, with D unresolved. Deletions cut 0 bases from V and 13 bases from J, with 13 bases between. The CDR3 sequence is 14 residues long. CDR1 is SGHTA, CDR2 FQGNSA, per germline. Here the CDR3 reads CASSLASAQGPLHF. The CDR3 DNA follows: TGTGCCAGCAGCTTAGCGTCGGCCCAAGGGCCCCTCCACTTT.

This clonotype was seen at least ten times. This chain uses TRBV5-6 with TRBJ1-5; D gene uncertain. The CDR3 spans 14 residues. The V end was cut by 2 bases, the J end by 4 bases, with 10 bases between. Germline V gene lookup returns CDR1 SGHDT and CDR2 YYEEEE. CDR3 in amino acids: CASSFGRRNQPQHF. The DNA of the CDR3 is TGTGCCAGCAGCTTCGGGAGGAGGAATCAGCCCCAGCATTTT.

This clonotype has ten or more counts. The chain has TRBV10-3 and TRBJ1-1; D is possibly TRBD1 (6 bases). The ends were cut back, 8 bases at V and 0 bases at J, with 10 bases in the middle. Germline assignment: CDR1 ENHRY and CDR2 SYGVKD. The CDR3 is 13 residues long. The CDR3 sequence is CAIAGQLNTEAFF. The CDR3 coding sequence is TGTGCCATCGCAGGACAGTTGAACACTGAAGCTTTCTTT.

Here the CDR3 reads CSASDGNYGYTF. The CDR3 coding sequence is TGCAGTGCCTCGGACGGGAACTATGGCTACACCTTC. V and J are TRBV20-1 and TRBJ1-2; D is uncertain. CDR1 and CDR2 (germline): DFQATT, SNEGSKA (reference sequence). The V and J ends lost 6 bases and 2 bases respectively, with 10 bases between them. This CDR3 region has 12 residues.

The DNA of the CDR3 is TGTGCCAGAACCAGCCCGAGAGAGACCCAGTACTTC. It translates to CARTSPRETQYF. This chain joins TRBV2 and TRBJ2-5; D is undetermined. Trimming cost V 9 bases and J 4 bases, with 12 bases left between them. Germline values: CDR1 SNHLY, CDR2 FYNNEI. This CDR3 has 12 residues. The full variable domain, completed using reference TRBV2 and TRBJ2-5, is EPEVTQTPSHQVTQMGQEVILRCVPISNHLYFYWYRQILGQKVEFLVSFYNNEISEKSEIFDDQFSVERPDGSNFTLKIRSTKLEDSAMYFCARTSPRETQYFGPGTRLLVL.

The CDR3 DNA sequence: TGTGCCAGCAGCTTGATAGGGGCGAACACTGAAGCTTTCTTT. It yields the protein CASSLIGANTEAFF. The chain is built from TRBV5-6 and TRBJ1-1, with D possibly being TRBD1 (5 bases). Germline values: CDR1 SGHDT, CDR2 YYEEEE. The V end lost 1 base, the J end lost 1 base, and 8 bases lay between the germline ends. The CDR3 covers 14 residues. The complete variable domain, with remaining parts taken from reference TRBV5-6 and TRBJ1-1, reads DAGVTQSPTHLIKTRGQQVTLRCSPKSGHDTVSWYQQALGQGPQFIFQYYEEEERQRGNFPDRFSGHQFPNYSSELNVNALLLGDSALYLCASSLIGANTEAFFGQGTRLTVV.

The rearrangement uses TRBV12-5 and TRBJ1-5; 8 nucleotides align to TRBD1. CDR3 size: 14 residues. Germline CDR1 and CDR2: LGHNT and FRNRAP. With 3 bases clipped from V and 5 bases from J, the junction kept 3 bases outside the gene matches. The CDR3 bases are TGTGCTAGTGGTTTTACAGGGGGACATCAGCCCCAGCATTTT. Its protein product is CASGFTGGHQPQHF.

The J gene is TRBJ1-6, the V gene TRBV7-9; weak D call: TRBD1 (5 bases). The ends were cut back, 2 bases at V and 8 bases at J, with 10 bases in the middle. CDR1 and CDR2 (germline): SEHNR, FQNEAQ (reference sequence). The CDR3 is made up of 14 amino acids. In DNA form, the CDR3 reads TGTGCCAGCAGCTTATTAGCGGGGGATTCACCCCTCCACTTT. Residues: CASSLLAGDSPLHF.

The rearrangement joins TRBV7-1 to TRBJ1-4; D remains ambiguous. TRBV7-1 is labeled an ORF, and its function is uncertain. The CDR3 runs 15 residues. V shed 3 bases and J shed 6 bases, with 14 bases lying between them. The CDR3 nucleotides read TGTGCCAGCAGCTCCCTCGTGCAGGATCATGAAAAACTGTTTTTT. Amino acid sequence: CASSSLVQDHEKLFF.

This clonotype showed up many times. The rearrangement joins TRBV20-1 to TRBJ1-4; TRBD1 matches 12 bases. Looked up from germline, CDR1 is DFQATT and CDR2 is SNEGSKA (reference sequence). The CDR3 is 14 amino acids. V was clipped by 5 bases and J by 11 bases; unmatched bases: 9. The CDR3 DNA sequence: TGCAGTGCTGACCAAAGGGACAGGGGGCAGAAACTGTTTTTT. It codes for CSADQRDRGQKLFF.

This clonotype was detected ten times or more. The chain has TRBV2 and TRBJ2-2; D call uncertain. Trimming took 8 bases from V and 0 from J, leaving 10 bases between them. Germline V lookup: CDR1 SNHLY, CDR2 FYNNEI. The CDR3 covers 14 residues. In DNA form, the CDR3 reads TGTGCCAGCGGCCGAGAGTCGAACACCGGGGAGCTGTTTTTT. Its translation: CASGRESNTGELFF.